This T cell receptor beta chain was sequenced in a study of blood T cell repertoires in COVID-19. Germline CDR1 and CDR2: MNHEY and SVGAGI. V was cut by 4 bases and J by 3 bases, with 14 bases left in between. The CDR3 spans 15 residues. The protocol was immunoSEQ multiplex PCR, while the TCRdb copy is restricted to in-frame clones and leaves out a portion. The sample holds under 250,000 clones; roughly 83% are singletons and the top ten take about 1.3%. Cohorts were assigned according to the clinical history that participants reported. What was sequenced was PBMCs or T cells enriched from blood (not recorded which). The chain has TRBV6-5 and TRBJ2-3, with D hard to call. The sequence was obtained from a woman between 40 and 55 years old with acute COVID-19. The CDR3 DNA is TGTGCCAGCAGTTTGAGCGCGTCAGAAACAGATACGCAGTATTTT. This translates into CASSLSASETDTQYF.